This TCR beta chain was recovered during a study of beta chain features in type 1 diabetes. The V gene end was trimmed by 1 base and the J gene end by 1 base; junction bases not matched to a gene: 5. From germline, CDR1 is SGHRS and CDR2 YFSETQ. This CDR3 contains 16 residues. This clone was observed a few times. The whole isolated RNA underwent reverse transcription, so sequencing captured expressed TCRB transcripts. Produced via immunoSEQ multiplex PCR; TCRdb's table is partial and in-frame only. The top ten hold around 0.02% of the sample, which has more than 300,000 clones, approximately 16% seen once.

This clonotype was obtained from a young woman in good health. V gene TRBV5-1 combines with J gene TRBJ2-1; 7 bases match TRBD1. The sample was naive CD4+ T cells from blood. CDR3 region: CASSLIGGASYNEQFF. In nucleotides, the CDR3 is TGCGCCAGCAGCTTGATAGGGGGCGCATCCTACAATGAGCAGTTCTTC. The full variable domain, rest sourced from reference TRBV5-1 and TRBJ2-1, is KAGVTQTPRYLIKTRGQQVTLSCSPISGHRSVSWYQQTPGQGLQFLFEYFSETQRNKGNFPGRFSGRQFSNSRSEMNVSTLELGDSALYLCASSLIGGASYNEQFFGPGTRLTVL.